Following are 7 T cell receptor beta chains from one sample sequenced in a study of shared clonotypes between healthy human individuals. The protocol was immunoSEQ multiplex PCR, while the TCRdb copy is restricted to in-frame clones and leaves out a portion. The sample carries approximately 2.1 million clones, over 90% recorded once. Sample: naive CD4+ T cells from PBMCs. Subset denoted: CD45RA+ positively selected. The source of these receptors is a man aged 18 to 29 in good health. Some clones in this sample may be carry-over from other donors' samples.

V and J are TRBV7-9 and TRBJ1-1, with TRBD1 identical over 12 bases. CDR1 is SEHNR, CDR2 FQNEAQ, per germline (reference sequence). V trimming: 5 bases; J trimming: 3 bases; junction bases outside the gene matches: 4. This CDR3 has 15 amino acids. Here the CDR3 DNA reads TGTGCCAGCAGCGCGGGGACAGGGGGCTACACTGAAGCTTTCTTT. Amino acids: CASSAGTGGYTEAFF. The full variable domain, with the rest looked up from reference TRBV7-9 and TRBJ1-1, is DTGVSQNPRHKITKRGQNVTFRCDPISEHNRLYWYRQTLGQGPEFLTYFQNEAQLEKSRLLSDRFSAERPKGSFSTLEIQRTEQGDSAMYLCASSAGTGGYTEAFFGQGTRLTVV.

The chain combines TRBV5-1 with TRBJ2-5; 10 nucleotides line up with TRBD2. This CDR3 has 17 residues. With V trimmed by 0 bases and J by 1 base, 6 bases remained unmatched. CDR1 is SGHRS, CDR2 YFSETQ, per germline. The CDR3 loop reads CASSLAPAGGGQETQYF. The CDR3 DNA reads as TGCGCCAGCAGCTTGGCCCCAGCGGGAGGGGGCCAAGAGACCCAGTACTTC.

The chain joins TRBV30 to TRBJ2-2; D remains unclear. Germline V gene data show CDR1 as GTSNPN and CDR2 as SVGIG (reference sequence). The V and J ends lost 0 bases and 7 bases respectively, with 24 bases between them. The CDR3 totals 18 residues. CDR3 sequence reads: CAWSVARGGPRVGGELFF. The CDR3 DNA is TGTGCCTGGAGTGTTGCACGTGGCGGTCCAAGAGTTGGCGGGGAGCTGTTTTTT.

The gene calls are TRBV9 and TRBJ1-1; D ambiguous. Germline CDR1 SGDLS, CDR2 YYNGEE. The V and J ends lost 3 bases and 3 bases respectively, with 12 bases between them. This CDR3 contains 14 residues. As DNA, the CDR3 is TGTGCCAGCAGCGCGAGGGTGGAGGACACTGAAGCTTTCTTT. This gives the protein CASSARVEDTEAFF.

The chain recombines TRBV10-3 with TRBJ2-1, with TRBD2 matching over 12 bases. CDR3 length: 17 residues. Trimming cost V 4 bases and J 0 bases; bases outside gene matches: 4. Germline loops: CDR1 ENHRY, CDR2 SYGVKD. Here the CDR3 reads CAISGRTSGTSYNEQFF. In DNA, the CDR3 is TGTGCCATCAGTGGACGGACTAGCGGGACCTCCTACAATGAGCAGTTCTTC.

The V call is TRBV6-1, the J call TRBJ1-2; no clear D gene. Trimming stripped 5 bases from V and 6 bases from J, with 4 bases between. CDR3 size: 10 residues. CDR1 and CDR2 from the germline V gene are MNHNS and SASEGT. The CDR3 sequence is CASSFHGYTF. The CDR3 nucleotides read TGTGCCAGCAGTTTCCATGGCTACACCTTC.

J is TRBJ2-3 and V is TRBV25-1; a weak D match, TRBD1 (5 bases). The CDR3 is 15 residues long. The V gene lost 5 bases and the J gene lost 1 base, with 13 bases spanning the gap. Germline CDR1 is MGHDK and CDR2 is SYGVNS. The CDR3 coding sequence is TGTGCCAGCAGTTTGGCCAGGGCGGGCACAGATACGCAGTATTTT. The encoded protein is CASSLARAGTDTQYF. Filled out from reference TRBV25-1 and TRBJ2-3, the complete variable domain reads EADIYQTPRYLVIGTGKKITLECSQTMGHDKMYWYQQDPGMELHLIHYSYGVNSTEKGDLSSESTVSRIRTEHFPLTLESARPSHTSQYLCASSLARAGTDTQYFGPGTRLTVL.